One and the same sample provided the 23 T cell receptor beta chains below, sequenced in a study of T cells in Graves' hyperthyroidism and ophthalmopathy. The TCR beta CDR3 regions underwent amplification using RNA transcripts as the source. First-round RT-PCR of the TCR CDR3 relied on the HTBI primer set. Via MiXCR, TCRdb re-called the multiplex PCR reads, giving one row per CDR3 protein. In the table there are approximately 600,000 distinct CDR3 sequences, about 14% of which are singletons. Sequencing was done on a sample of blood. These receptors originate from a woman aged 18-29 years with Graves' ophthalmopathy.

The chain links TRBV7-3 to TRBJ2-2; unclear D gene. Per germline, CDR1 SGHTA and CDR2 FQGTGA. The CDR3 runs 18 residues. V shed 1 base and J shed 7 bases, with 22 bases lying between them. CDR3 protein: CASSLNSELPGENGELFF. In DNA, the CDR3 is TGTGCCAGCAGCTTAAATTCCGAGCTCCCGGGTGAGAACGGGGAGCTGTTTTTT.

This clonotype was seen ten or more times. CDR3 in DNA: TGTGCCAGCAGTTTAGTCCGGAGCTCCTACAATGAGCAGTTCTTC. Its protein is CASSLVRSSYNEQFF. This rearrangement joins TRBV28 to TRBJ2-1; D unresolved. V gave up 2 bases and J gave up 0 bases, with 8 bases separating them. Germline V lookup: CDR1 MDHEN, CDR2 SYDVKM. The CDR3 consists of 15 residues.

This clonotype appeared a few times. The rearrangement links TRBV6-2 or TRBV6-3 to TRBJ2-7; TRBD2 agrees at 11 bases. After removal of 2 bases from V and 2 bases from J, the junction contained 8 bases not matched to a gene. The CDR3 has 17 amino acids. Germline values: CDR1 MNHEY, CDR2 SVGEGT. The CDR3: CASSYAGTSGPPYEQYF. CDR3 sequence (DNA): TGTGCCAGCAGTTACGCGGGGACTAGCGGACCACCCTACGAGCAGTACTTC.

This rearrangement joins TRBV27 to TRBJ1-3; D ambiguous. Trimming removed 8 bases from V and 0 bases from J, with 8 bases in between. The CDR3 length is 13 residues. The germline V gene has CDR1 MNHEY and CDR2 SMNVEV (reference sequence). The CDR3 bases are TGTGCCAGCGGAACGGACTCTGGAAACACCATATATTTT. It translates to CASGTDSGNTIYF.

The chain recombines TRBV13 with TRBJ2-2; tentatively, D is TRBD2 (6 bases). V dropped 5 bases and J dropped 3 bases, with 16 bases sitting between them. The CDR3 totals 16 residues. CDR1 is PRHDT, CDR2 FYEKMQ, per germline (reference sequence). Here the CDR3 DNA reads TGTGCCAGCAGCCGGCGGAGGGAGAGGGACACCGGGGAGCTGTTTTTT. Translation gives CASSRRRERDTGELFF.

This clonotype was counted at least ten times. This chain links TRBV6-1 with TRBJ2-3; D is unclear. The V gene's germline CDR1 is MNHNS and CDR2 SASEGT. The CDR3 has 17 amino acids. Trimming stripped 2 bases from V and 2 bases from J, with 17 bases between. Here the CDR3 DNA reads TGTGCCAGCAGTGAACCCATTGGGGTAGTTATCACAGATACGCAGTATTTT. Translation gives CASSEPIGVVITDTQYF.

The rearrangement uses TRBV4-1 and TRBJ2-1; D is ambiguous. The germline V and J ends were trimmed by 2 bases and 9 bases, with 8 bases remaining between them. The CDR3 has 12 amino acids. The germline V gene encodes CDR1 MGHRA and CDR2 YSYEKL. The CDR3 reads CASSQPRGEQFF. DNA of the CDR3: TGCGCCAGCAGCCAACCCCGCGGTGAGCAGTTCTTC.

This clonotype has a count of ten or more. The chain combines TRBV6-6 with TRBJ2-5, with D unresolved. CDR3 length equals 15 residues. V lost 1 base and J lost 5, with 14 bases in between. Germline V gives CDR1 MNHNY, CDR2 SVGAGI (reference sequence). CDR3 nucleotide sequence: TGTGCCAGCAGTTACTTGGCCGGGCCCATTGAGACCCAGTACTTC. Protein sequence: CASSYLAGPIETQYF.

This clonotype was detected many times. The chain employs TRBV11-3 and TRBJ1-6; weak D call: TRBD1 (5 bases). Trimming stripped 1 base from V and 10 bases from J, with 14 bases between. Germline V gene sequence: CDR1 SGHNT, CDR2 YENEEA. This CDR3 comprises 15 residues. Here the CDR3 DNA reads TGTGCCAGCAGCTTAGTGGGGCAGGGTGGATCACCCCTCCACTTT. Translated, it gives CASSLVGQGGSPLHF.

This clonotype was seen repeatedly, ten times or more. The chain uses TRBV7-2 and TRBJ2-1; TRBD2 is a possible D gene (6 bases). This CDR3 comprises 17 residues. V was pared by 1 base and J by 1 base, with 14 bases between. Germline CDR1 and CDR2: SGHTA and FQGNSA. CDR3 sequence: CASSLGVGRGSYNEQFF. The DNA of the CDR3 is TGTGCCAGCAGCTTAGGCGTCGGGAGAGGATCCTACAATGAGCAGTTCTTC.

The chain combines TRBV30 with TRBJ1-1; no reliable D call. The CDR3 extends over 14 amino acids. V lost 0 bases, J lost 4 bases, and 12 bases lay in between. Germline CDR1 is GTSNPN and CDR2 is SVGIG (reference sequence). CDR3 DNA sequence: TGTGCCTGGAGTGTGTTAGGGCCGGGCACTGAAGCTTTCTTT. This translates into CAWSVLGPGTEAFF.

The V gene is TRBV9, the J gene TRBJ2-1; TRBD2 matches 7 bases. Germline lookup yields CDR1 SGDLS and CDR2 YYNGEE. V gave up 1 base and J gave up 5 bases; unmatched junction bases: 9. The CDR3 has 16 residues. The CDR3 nucleotides are TGTGCCAGCAGCGTATGGCCCGGACTAGGGGACAATGAGCAGTTCTTC. Translated, it gives CASSVWPGLGDNEQFF.

This clonotype was seen a few times. V and J are TRBV5-4 and TRBJ2-2; D could derive from TRBD1 or TRBD2 (5 bases each). Between the trimmed V and J ends, which lost 0 bases and 6 bases, there was a span of 9 bases. The CDR3 runs 14 residues. In germline, CDR1 is SGHNT, CDR2 YYREEE (reference sequence). CDR3 protein: CASSLGGLAGELFF. The CDR3 nucleotides are TGTGCCAGCAGCTTGGGGGGGTTGGCCGGGGAGCTGTTTTTT.

This clonotype was seen only a few times. V gene TRBV4-1 combines with J gene TRBJ2-7; tentatively, D is TRBD1 (5 bases). This CDR3 is 16 amino acids long. From germline, CDR1 is MGHRA and CDR2 YSYEKL. V lost 4 bases to trimming and J lost 0 bases, with 16 bases between them. CDR3 DNA sequence: TGCGCCAGCAGCCCGCCCCCTACGGACACCTCCTACGAGCAGTACTTC. This gives the protein CASSPPPTDTSYEQYF.

This clonotype was observed many times. The rearrangement joins TRBV20-1 to TRBJ2-7, with TRBD2 identical over 10 bases. V dropped 0 bases and J dropped 3; count of bases not matched to a gene: 11. CDR3 length: 17 amino acids. Germline V CDR1 and CDR2: DFQATT, SNEGSKA (reference sequence). CDR3 residues: CSARDLSRTSGVYEQYF. Here the CDR3 DNA reads TGCAGTGCTAGAGATTTGTCCCGGACTAGCGGAGTCTACGAGCAGTACTTC.

This clonotype has ten or more counts. The chain combines TRBV7-8 with TRBJ2-4; no clear D. Trimming left V 4 bases short and J 8 bases short, with 15 bases between. Germline CDR1 reads SGHVS; CDR2 reads FQNEAQ. This CDR3 has 14 amino acids. The CDR3 protein is CASSSPRKDDIQYF. The CDR3 nucleotides read TGTGCCAGCAGCTCCCCTCGAAAGGATGACATTCAGTACTTC.

The rearrangement joins TRBV5-1 to TRBJ1-1; D ambiguous. The germline V gene encodes CDR1 SGHRS and CDR2 YFSETQ. V lost 4 bases and J lost 4, with 14 bases in between. The CDR3 sequence is 14 residues long. For the CDR3, the DNA is TGCGCCAGCAGCCGGTGGACCGGGCCCACTGAAGCTTTCTTT. This sequence encodes CASSRWTGPTEAFF.

The chain is built from TRBV5-1 and TRBJ2-7, with 9 bases fitting TRBD2. Trimming at V came to 5 bases and at J to 4 bases, leaving 13 bases not matched to a gene. Germline loops: CDR1 SGHRS, CDR2 YFSETQ. CDR3 length: 16 amino acids. The CDR3 DNA sequence: TGCGCCAGCAGTCTGAGTAGCGGGAGCCGTCGATACGAGCAGTACTTC. Its protein product is CASSLSSGSRRYEQYF.

This chain connects TRBV4-1 to TRBJ2-5; D is uncertain. The CDR3 runs to 20 residues. V was shortened by 0 bases and J by 5 bases, with 28 bases between the two germline ends. Germline V gene data show CDR1 as MGHRA and CDR2 as YSYEKL. The CDR3 DNA reads as TGCGCCAGCAGCCAAGAGGGTGGGGTTGGATCCGGGCGGCCGCGGGAGACCCAGTACTTC. Protein: CASSQEGGVGSGRPRETQYF.

This clonotype has ten or more counts. V usage is TRBV7-2 and J usage is TRBJ2-1, with 8 bases matching TRBD2. J lost 12 bases, V lost 0 bases, and 4 bases had no gene match. Looked up from germline, CDR1 is SGHTA and CDR2 is FQGNSA. The CDR3 sequence is 13 residues long. The CDR3 nucleotides read TGTGCCAGCAGCTTAGCTAGCGGGATGGGGCAGTTCTTC. As protein: CASSLASGMGQFF.

This clonotype showed up many times. The chain uses TRBV2 and TRBJ1-4; D gene uncertain. Germline V CDR1 and CDR2: SNHLY, FYNNEI. Trimming removed 4 bases from V and 6 bases from J, with 6 bases in between. This CDR3 has 12 amino acids. The CDR3 coding sequence is TGTGCCAGCAGTGGCGTTGATGAAAAACTGTTTTTT. This codes for CASSGVDEKLFF.

This clonotype showed up many times. This chain uses TRBV27 with TRBJ2-3; perhaps TRBD2 as D (5 bases). V was trimmed by 8 bases and J by 1 base, leaving 16 bases between them. Germline V gene sequence: CDR1 MNHEY, CDR2 SMNVEV (reference sequence). The CDR3 is 15 amino acids. The CDR3 sequence is CASSARRWGTDTQYF. The CDR3 DNA reads TGTGCCAGCTCCGCCAGGAGGTGGGGCACAGATACGCAGTATTTT.

This clonotype was detected ten times or more. The chain has TRBV7-9 and TRBJ1-1; D is unclear. This CDR3 has 16 residues. Trimming took off 5 bases at V and 1 base at J, with 17 bases between the two ends. The germline V gene encodes CDR1 SEHNR and CDR2 FQNEAQ (reference sequence). The CDR3 sequence: CASSAFRTSENTEAFF. The CDR3 DNA is TGTGCCAGCAGCGCCTTCAGGACCAGTGAGAACACTGAAGCTTTCTTT.